The following is a T cell receptor beta chain sequence with its context. The antigen this receptor binds is unknown. Base qualities are not provided; no much larger clone lies one nucleotide away. Other DNA sequences in the same sample also yield this CDR3. The germline V gene sets CDR1 to KGHSH and CDR2 to LQKENI. Counted from cysteine to phenylalanine, this CDR3 has 18 amino acids. The retained sequence is limited to the CDR3, 54 bases, with the frame set at the first base. The germline V and J ends show losses of 2 bases and 6 bases respectively, and no gene match explains 15 bases of the junction. These data originate in a study of T cell clones after liver transplantation (dated by TCRdb to 2018 to 2020). About the full investigation: The samples were obtained from ITN030ST, a randomized trial that attempted immunosuppression withdrawal within 2 years after liver transplantation. Donor-reactive T cell clones were identified using TCRbeta sequencing after a pre-transplant mixed lymphocyte reaction and were then followed in post-transplant blood. Tolerance was defined as complete withdrawal of immunosuppression for at least one year without a rise in liver enzymes beyond twice the upper limit of normal. A cohort of 8 liver transplant recipients was studied, of whom 3 were classified as tolerant and 5 as non-tolerant. Three of the eight recipients were HCV-positive; the others were transplanted for non-autoimmune, non-viral indications. No induction therapy was given to the subjects, and standard immunosuppression was administered until randomization at 12-24 months post-transplant. Blood samples were collected pre-transplant, then pre-randomization ahead of withdrawal, and finally post-randomization once withdrawal had either been completed or failed. Third party-reactive TCRbeta sequences from pre-transplant MLRs were also identified as an antigen-independent comparator for donor-reactive sequences.

The time point label, read with the paper, signifies: pre-transplant. Unstimulated PBMCs, after thawing, were stained for CD3, CD4 and CD8 and then FACS-sorted into CD3+CD4+ and CD3+CD8+ populations. All 8 studied subjects were randomized to immunosuppression withdrawal. The Qiagen DNeasy Blood and Tissue Kit was used to isolate genomic DNA. Broader findings and caveats from the paper: Conclusions were preliminary, limited by small, heterogeneous patient numbers and non-standardized post-transplant time points. In 5 of 8 subjects, regardless of tolerance or HCV status, circulating donor-reactive CD4 TCRbeta sequences dropped significantly post-transplant. When repertoire turnover was accounted for, significantly reduced detection of donor-reactive sequences was found in 7 of 8 subjects for CD4 and in 8 of 8 subjects for CD8. Low numbers of available donor cells limited the measurable donor-reactive repertoire in a couple of subjects. Since no allograft tissue specimens were available, donor-reactive T cells may have migrated into the graft instead of being deleted. The decline in donor-reactive sequences exceeded the decline in third party-reactive sequences, suggesting partial antigen-specific deletion that was unrelated to withdrawal success.

High-throughput TCRbeta CDR3 sequencing of frozen genomic DNA was performed by immunoSEQ, including PCR amplification, mapping, bias correction and internal controls. Turning to the authors' computational methods: Productive rearrangements were kept, and unique TCRbeta sequences were defined by CDR3 nucleotide sequence plus V and J gene. A sequence counted as donor-reactive only if the sequence showed at least 5-fold expansion in CFSE-low cells compared with unstimulated pre-transplant cells and had a frequency of at least 0.01%. To ensure at least 90% detection power, minimum frequency thresholds were set for each subject based on that subject's lowest-template unstimulated sample. Jensen-Shannon divergence between the top 1000 TCRbeta sequences post-transplant and pre-transplant was used to measure repertoire turnover. Changes in detection of donor-reactive sequences were tested with two-sided Fisher's exact tests. Held by TCRdb, this immuneACCESS table contains in-frame sequences only and omits some clones. Under half of the omission traces to an unresolved V gene where checked; the cause of the rest is unknown. V and J calls and clone size are as listed in that table; D and trimming were resolved from the DNA. The sample has tens of thousands of clones on record, about two thirds of them singletons. The top ten clones comprise approximately 15% of the sample.

This receptor chain uses TRBV18 and TRBJ1-5; 8 nucleotides in the junction match TRBD1. This TCR derives from a human donor who received a liver transplant. Sequenced material: CD4+ T cells from blood, taken before liver transplant. The CDR3 corresponds to CASSPVETGGALAQPQHF. The DNA reads TGTGCCAGCTCACCAGTCGAAACAGGGGGTGCGTTAGCTCAGCCCCAGCATTTT.